These T cell receptor beta chains were read from a single sample in a study of identifying expanded T cells in peripheral blood. Assay used: immunoSEQ multiplex PCR; TCRdb lists only in-frame clones, some missing. The sample shows approximately 110,000 clones, around nine tenths of them seen only once. The sequenced material came from blood. Receptors were obtained from a person aged 18 to 75 in good health. Each CDR3 is given with its conserved first and last residue. Each record gives: J gene, clone size, D gene, V gene, CDR3 protein, CDR3 DNA. The D gene is left open where the match is weak. The listing skips clone size in some rows; elsewhere it reads once, few, many or a size class.

j_call: TRBJ2-7
clone_size: NA
d_call: NA
v_call: TRBV6-1
cdr3_aa: CASSRDPSSYEQYF
cdr3_nt: TGTGCCAGCAGTCGCGACCCTAGCTCCTACGAGCAGTACTTC

j_call: TRBJ2-7
clone_size: NA
d_call: NA
v_call: TRBV6-6
cdr3_aa: CASRKAPAVSYEQYF
cdr3_nt: TGTGCCAGCAGGAAGGCCCCAGCGGTCTCCTACGAGCAGTACTTC

j_call: TRBJ2-3
clone_size: few
d_call: TRBD1
v_call: TRBV6-4
cdr3_aa: CASSLQGATDTQYF
cdr3_nt: TGTGCCAGCAGTTTACAGGGGGCTACAGATACGCAGTATTTT

j_call: TRBJ2-7
clone_size: NA
d_call: NA
v_call: TRBV11-2
cdr3_aa: CASSLLLYEQYF
cdr3_nt: TGTGCCAGCAGCTTGCTCCTCTACGAGCAGTACTTC

j_call: TRBJ1-2
clone_size: NA
d_call: NA
v_call: TRBV5-1
cdr3_aa: CASSLAWAGEGYTF
cdr3_nt: TGCGCCAGCAGCTTGGCCTGGGCAGGGGAAGGCTACACCTTC

j_call: TRBJ2-7
clone_size: NA
d_call: NA
v_call: TRBV5-7
cdr3_aa: CASSLESRDTTYEQYF
cdr3_nt: TGCGCCAGCAGCTTGGAAAGCCGGGACACCACCTACGAGCAGTACTTC

j_call: TRBJ1-1
clone_size: NA
d_call: NA
v_call: TRBV6-5
cdr3_aa: CASNPQGMNTEAFF
cdr3_nt: TGTGCCAGCAATCCCCAGGGGATGAACACTGAAGCTTTCTTT

j_call: TRBJ1-1
clone_size: NA
d_call: NA
v_call: TRBV7-8
cdr3_aa: CASSYKEGITEAFF
cdr3_nt: TGTGCCAGCAGTTATAAAGAGGGAATCACTGAAGCTTTCTTT

j_call: TRBJ1-1
clone_size: NA
d_call: NA
v_call: TRBV28
cdr3_aa: CASSLPGPPPTEAFF
cdr3_nt: TGTGCCAGCAGTTTACCCGGACCCCCCCCGACTGAAGCTTTCTTT

j_call: TRBJ2-1
clone_size: NA
d_call: NA
v_call: TRBV2
cdr3_aa: CASRGTSYNEQFF
cdr3_nt: TGTGCCAGCAGGGGGACCTCCTACAATGAGCAGTTCTTC

j_call: TRBJ2-1
clone_size: NA
d_call: NA
v_call: TRBV30
cdr3_aa: CAWSRGGLSEQFF
cdr3_nt: TGTGCCTGGAGTAGGGGGGGTCTCAGTGAGCAGTTCTTC

j_call: TRBJ1-2
clone_size: NA
d_call: TRBD1
v_call: TRBV7-2
cdr3_aa: CASSLGQGYGYTF
cdr3_nt: TGTGCCAGCAGCTTAGGACAGGGCTATGGCTACACCTTC

j_call: TRBJ1-2
clone_size: once
d_call: NA
v_call: TRBV27
cdr3_aa: CASSSLGGRDKGYTF
cdr3_nt: TGTGCCAGCTCGTCCCTGGGGGGGAGGGACAAAGGCTACACCTTC

j_call: TRBJ1-2
clone_size: NA
d_call: TRBD1
v_call: TRBV7-2
cdr3_aa: CASSLVGRGPDGYTF
cdr3_nt: TGTGCCAGCAGCTTAGTTGGGAGGGGGCCGGATGGCTACACCTTC

j_call: TRBJ1-2
clone_size: NA
d_call: TRBD1
v_call: TRBV4-3
cdr3_aa: CASSLDRGPYYGYTF
cdr3_nt: TGCGCCAGCAGCCTCGACAGGGGCCCCTACTATGGCTACACCTTC

j_call: TRBJ2-7
clone_size: few
d_call: TRBD1
v_call: TRBV5-4
cdr3_aa: CASSSPGTGSYEQYF
cdr3_nt: TGTGCCAGCAGCTCGCCCGGGACAGGCTCCTACGAGCAGTACTTC

j_call: TRBJ1-4
clone_size: NA
d_call: TRBD1
v_call: TRBV7-2
cdr3_aa: CASSFGQATNEKLFF
cdr3_nt: TGTGCCAGCAGCTTCGGACAGGCGACTAATGAAAAACTGTTTTTT

j_call: TRBJ2-7
clone_size: NA
d_call: NA
v_call: TRBV6-1
cdr3_aa: CASSENAYYEQYF
cdr3_nt: TGTGCCAGCAGCGAAAACGCTTACTACGAGCAGTACTTC

j_call: TRBJ2-5
clone_size: NA
d_call: TRBD2
v_call: TRBV11-2
cdr3_aa: CASRLIAGAHWRETQYF
cdr3_nt: TGTGCCAGCAGACTCATAGCGGGGGCCCATTGGAGAGAGACCCAGTACTTC

j_call: TRBJ1-5
clone_size: NA
d_call: NA
v_call: TRBV7-9
cdr3_aa: CASSGGVFQPQHF
cdr3_nt: TGTGCCAGCAGCGGAGGAGTATTTCAGCCCCAGCATTTT

j_call: TRBJ2-3
clone_size: once
d_call: NA
v_call: TRBV7-2
cdr3_aa: CASSRILGTDTQYF
cdr3_nt: TGTGCCAGCAGCCGGATCCTAGGCACAGATACGCAGTATTTT

j_call: TRBJ1-4
clone_size: NA
d_call: TRBD1
v_call: TRBV10-3
cdr3_aa: CAISERGLNEKLFF
cdr3_nt: TGTGCCATCAGTGAGAGGGGGCTTAATGAAAAACTGTTTTTT

j_call: TRBJ2-7
clone_size: few
d_call: TRBD1
v_call: TRBV13
cdr3_aa: CASSSGTAKSSYEQYF
cdr3_nt: TGTGCCAGCAGCTCTGGGACAGCTAAGAGCTCCTACGAGCAGTACTTC

j_call: TRBJ2-1
clone_size: NA
d_call: NA
v_call: TRBV11-1
cdr3_aa: CASTLGLEPYNEQFF
cdr3_nt: TGTGCCAGCACCTTAGGACTGGAACCCTACAATGAGCAGTTCTTC

j_call: TRBJ1-2
clone_size: NA
d_call: TRBD1
v_call: TRBV5-4
cdr3_aa: CASSLASLTGNTPYGYTF
cdr3_nt: TGTGCCAGCAGCTTGGCCTCATTGACAGGGAATACCCCCTATGGCTACACCTTC

j_call: TRBJ2-1
clone_size: NA
d_call: TRBD2
v_call: TRBV25-1
cdr3_aa: CASSVAGGYNEQFF
cdr3_nt: TGTGCCAGCAGTGTGGCGGGGGGCTACAATGAGCAGTTCTTC

j_call: TRBJ1-2
clone_size: NA
d_call: TRBD1
v_call: TRBV4-3
cdr3_aa: CASSPTGGYGYTF
cdr3_nt: TGCGCCAGCAGCCCCACAGGGGGCTATGGCTACACCTTC

j_call: TRBJ2-5
clone_size: NA
d_call: TRBD2
v_call: TRBV6-5
cdr3_aa: CASSYSTSGGGTQYF
cdr3_nt: TGTGCCAGCAGTTACTCGACTAGCGGGGGGGGGACCCAGTACTTC

j_call: TRBJ2-1
clone_size: NA
d_call: NA
v_call: TRBV15
cdr3_aa: CATSSDRTSYNEQFF
cdr3_nt: TGTGCCACCAGCAGCGACAGGACGTCCTACAATGAGCAGTTCTTC

j_call: TRBJ2-2
clone_size: NA
d_call: NA
v_call: TRBV7-2
cdr3_aa: CASSPGRGGHGELFF
cdr3_nt: TGTGCCAGCAGCCCCGGGCGGGGTGGGCACGGGGAGCTGTTTTTT

j_call: TRBJ2-7
clone_size: NA
d_call: TRBD2
v_call: TRBV6-5
cdr3_aa: CASQDRGGAGYEQYF
cdr3_nt: TGTGCCAGCCAAGACCGGGGGGGGGCGGGGTACGAGCAGTACTTC

j_call: TRBJ2-7
clone_size: NA
d_call: NA
v_call: TRBV4-3
cdr3_aa: CASSLLAGLSYEQYF
cdr3_nt: TGCGCCAGCAGTCTCCTCGCGGGACTCTCCTACGAGCAGTACTTC

j_call: TRBJ1-1
clone_size: NA
d_call: TRBD1
v_call: TRBV7-9
cdr3_aa: CASSSPGGREAFF
cdr3_nt: TGTGCCAGCAGCTCCCCAGGGGGGCGGGAAGCTTTCTTT

j_call: TRBJ2-7
clone_size: NA
d_call: NA
v_call: TRBV28
cdr3_aa: CASSTLGVIGYEQYF
cdr3_nt: TGTGCCAGCAGTACCCTCGGCGTTATAGGCTACGAGCAGTACTTC

j_call: TRBJ2-7
clone_size: NA
d_call: TRBD1
v_call: TRBV27
cdr3_aa: CASSPTGAREQYF
cdr3_nt: TGTGCCAGCAGTCCTACAGGGGCAAGGGAGCAGTACTTC

j_call: TRBJ2-3
clone_size: NA
d_call: TRBD2
v_call: TRBV6-1
cdr3_aa: CASSKGLAGGTDTQYF
cdr3_nt: TGTGCCAGCAGTAAAGGACTAGCGGGGGGCACAGATACGCAGTATTTT

j_call: TRBJ2-2
clone_size: NA
d_call: NA
v_call: TRBV19
cdr3_aa: CASSIWGWERGGRNTGELFF
cdr3_nt: TGTGCCAGTAGTATATGGGGATGGGAGCGAGGTGGGAGGAACACCGGGGAGCTGTTTTTT

j_call: TRBJ2-2
clone_size: once
d_call: TRBD1
v_call: TRBV9
cdr3_aa: CASSVELWTGGTGELFF
cdr3_nt: TGTGCCAGCAGCGTAGAGTTATGGACAGGGGGCACCGGGGAGCTGTTTTTT

j_call: TRBJ2-5
clone_size: NA
d_call: NA
v_call: TRBV4-3
cdr3_aa: CASSQGRERETQYF
cdr3_nt: TGCGCCAGCAGCCAAGGACGCGAGAGGGAGACCCAGTACTTC

j_call: TRBJ2-3
clone_size: NA
d_call: NA
v_call: TRBV6-5
cdr3_aa: CASRLSTDTQYF
cdr3_nt: TGTGCCAGCAGGCTAAGCACAGATACGCAGTATTTT

j_call: TRBJ1-6
clone_size: NA
d_call: TRBD1
v_call: TRBV25-1
cdr3_aa: CASSESTGTANSPLHF
cdr3_nt: TGTGCCAGCAGTGAATCAACCGGGACAGCTAATTCACCCCTCCACTTT

j_call: TRBJ1-3
clone_size: NA
d_call: NA
v_call: TRBV19
cdr3_aa: CASSPLGPILYSGNTIYF
cdr3_nt: TGTGCCAGTAGTCCTCTGGGACCGATTCTTTACTCTGGAAACACCATATATTTT

j_call: TRBJ2-1
clone_size: NA
d_call: NA
v_call: TRBV18
cdr3_aa: CASSPPPGGYNEQFF
cdr3_nt: TGTGCCAGCTCACCACCGCCAGGTGGCTACAATGAGCAGTTCTTC

j_call: TRBJ2-1
clone_size: NA
d_call: TRBD2
v_call: TRBV5-1
cdr3_aa: CASSLASGNEQFF
cdr3_nt: TGCGCCAGCAGCTTGGCTAGCGGCAATGAGCAGTTCTTC

j_call: TRBJ2-1
clone_size: NA
d_call: NA
v_call: TRBV11-3
cdr3_aa: CASSPRFGADNEQFF
cdr3_nt: TGTGCCAGCAGCCCGAGATTTGGGGCCGACAATGAGCAGTTCTTC